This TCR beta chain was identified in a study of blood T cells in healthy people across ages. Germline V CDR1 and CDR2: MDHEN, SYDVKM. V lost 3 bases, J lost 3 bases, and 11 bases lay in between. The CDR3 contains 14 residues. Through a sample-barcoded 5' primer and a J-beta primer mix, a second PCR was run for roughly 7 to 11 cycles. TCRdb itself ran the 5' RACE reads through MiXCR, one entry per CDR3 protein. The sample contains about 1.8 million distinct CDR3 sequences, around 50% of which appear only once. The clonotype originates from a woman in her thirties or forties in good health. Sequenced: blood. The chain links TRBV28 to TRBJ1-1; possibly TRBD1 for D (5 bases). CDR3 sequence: CASSFTGRHTEAFF. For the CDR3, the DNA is TGTGCCAGCAGTTTCACGGGACGGCACACTGAAGCTTTCTTT.